The clone carrying this T cell receptor delta chain was seen a handful of times. This sample stems from a study of gamma-delta chains in newborns, infants, children. TCRdb reanalysed the reads via CATT. The table shows under 8,000 delta-chain clones, with over 2.5% occurring only once. This CDR3 contains 16 residues. Germline values: CDR1 GEAIGNYY, CDR2 EKD. Trimming at V came to 0 bases and at J to 3 bases, leaving 1 base not matched to a gene. The V and J genes are TRDV2 and TRDJ3; 7 bases align to TRDD3. This TCR was sampled from a child who was a newborn, infant or young child, either healthy, febrile or measles-vaccinated (not recorded which). The sequencing input was blood. CDR3 bases: TGTGCCTGTGACACCTGGGGATACTGGGACACCCGACAGATGTTTTTC. This translates into CACDTWGYWDTRQMFF.